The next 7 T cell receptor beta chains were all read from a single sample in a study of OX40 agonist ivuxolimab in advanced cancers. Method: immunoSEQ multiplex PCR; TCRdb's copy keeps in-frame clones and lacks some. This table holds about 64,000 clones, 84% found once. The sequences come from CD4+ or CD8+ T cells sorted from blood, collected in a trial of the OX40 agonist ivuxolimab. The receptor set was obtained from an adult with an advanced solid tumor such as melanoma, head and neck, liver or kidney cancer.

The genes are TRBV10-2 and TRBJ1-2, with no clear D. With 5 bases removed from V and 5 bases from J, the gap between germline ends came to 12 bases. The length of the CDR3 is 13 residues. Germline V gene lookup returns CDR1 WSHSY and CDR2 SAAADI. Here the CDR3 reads CASSSEGRYGYTF. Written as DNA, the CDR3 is TGCGCCAGCAGTAGCGAGGGTCGGTATGGCTACACCTTC.

CDR3 sequence: CATSRGTVGWADTQYF. Here the CDR3 DNA reads TGTGCCACCAGCAGGGGGACCGTGGGGTGGGCAGATACGCAGTATTTT. This chain links TRBV15 with TRBJ2-3, with D perhaps assigned TRBD1 or TRBD2 (5 bases each). This CDR3 comprises 16 residues. Per the germline V gene, CDR1 is LNHNV and CDR2 is YYDKDF (reference sequence). Deletions cut 3 bases from V and 4 bases from J, with 17 bases between.

CDR3 in DNA: TGTGCCAGCAGCCGCCAACTCAGGAACACTGAAGCTTTCTTT. Residues: CASSRQLRNTEAFF. The rearrangement joins TRBV5-6 to TRBJ1-1; D is ambiguous. The CDR3 is 14 amino acids. Germline values: CDR1 SGHDT, CDR2 YYEEEE. Deletions cut 4 bases from V and 1 base from J, with 11 bases between.

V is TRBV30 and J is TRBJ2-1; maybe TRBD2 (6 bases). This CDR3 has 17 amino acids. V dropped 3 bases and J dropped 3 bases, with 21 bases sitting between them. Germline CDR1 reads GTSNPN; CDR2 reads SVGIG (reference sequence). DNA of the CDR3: TGTGCCTGGAGAGGCCTAGCGCCAAGGGGAGGCTACAATGAGCAGTTCTTC. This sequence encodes CAWRGLAPRGGYNEQFF. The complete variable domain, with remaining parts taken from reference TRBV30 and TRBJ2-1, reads SQTIHQWPATLVQPVGSPLSLECTVEGTSNPNLYWYRQAAGRGLQLLFYSVGIGQISSEVPQNLSASRPQDRQFILSSKKLLLSDSGFYLCAWRGLAPRGGYNEQFFGPGTRLTVL.

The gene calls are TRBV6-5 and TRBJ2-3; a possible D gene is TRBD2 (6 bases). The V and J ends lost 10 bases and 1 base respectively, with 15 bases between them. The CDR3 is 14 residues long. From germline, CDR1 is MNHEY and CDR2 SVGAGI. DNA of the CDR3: TGTGCCACCAGAGAGGGAGGTCGCACAGATACGCAGTATTTT. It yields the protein CATREGGRTDTQYF.

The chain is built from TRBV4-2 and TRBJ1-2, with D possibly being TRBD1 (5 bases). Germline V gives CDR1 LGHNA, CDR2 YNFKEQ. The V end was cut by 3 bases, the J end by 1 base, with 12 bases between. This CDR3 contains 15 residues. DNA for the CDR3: TGTGCCAGCAGCCATCAGAAGGGGCTTAACTATGGCTACACCTTC. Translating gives CASSHQKGLNYGYTF.

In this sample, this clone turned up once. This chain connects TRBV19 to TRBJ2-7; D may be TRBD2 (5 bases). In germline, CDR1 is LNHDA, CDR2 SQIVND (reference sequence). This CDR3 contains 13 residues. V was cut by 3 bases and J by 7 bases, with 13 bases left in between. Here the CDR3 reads CASSIITGREQYF. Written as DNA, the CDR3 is TGTGCCAGTAGTATCATTACGGGAAGGGAGCAGTACTTC.